This T cell receptor beta chain originates from a study of beta chain features in type 1 diabetes. About the research overall: Cell yields, gender and age were similar in healthy donors and patients.

One heparinised blood draw averaging about 120 mL was given by each donor. Populations isolated by sorting all had purity greater than 95%. In its sample, this clone was seen a few times. Expressed TCRB transcripts got sequenced, as all isolated RNA was reverse transcribed. The assay was immunoSEQ multiplex PCR, and TCRdb's table has in-frame clones only and misses some. The data contain hundreds of thousands of clones, 15% to 18% of them singletons. The CDR3 totals 14 residues. Trimming removed 0 bases at V and 6 bases at J, with 9 bases between. The V gene's germline CDR1 is SGDLS and CDR2 YYNGEE. This receptor was obtained from a man between 18 and 29 years old in good health. The chain carries TRBV9 and TRBJ2-2, with no clear D. The sequenced sample consisted of naive CD4+ T cells from blood. The CDR3 coding sequence is TGTGCCAGCAGCGTAGCTACCTTTTCCGGGGAGCTGTTTTTT. Its translation is CASSVATFSGELFF.